The 18 T cell receptor beta chains below come from one sample, sequenced in a study of graft-versus-host responses after intestinal transplantation. These receptors have no known antigen. Measured with immunoSEQ multiplex PCR; TCRdb has only the in-frame clones, and not every one. The sample lists 77,000 or so clones; 90% to 95% were seen once. Sequenced material: unstimulated CD8+ T cells sorted from spleen or lymph node cells, taken before intestinal transplant. The receptor set was obtained from a human donor who received an intestinal transplant.

The chain is built from TRBV27 and TRBJ2-1; 9 bases fit TRBD1. After removal of 6 bases from V and 7 bases from J, the junction contained 10 bases not matched to a gene. CDR3 length: 15 amino acids. Germline V gives CDR1 MNHEY, CDR2 SMNVEV (reference sequence). DNA of the CDR3: TGTGCCAGCAGCCGACCGGGACAGGGATATAATGAGCAGTTCTTC. Translating gives CASSRPGQGYNEQFF.

This sequence joins TRBV10-1 and TRBJ1-6; D remains ambiguous. CDR1 is WNHNN, CDR2 SYGVQD, per germline (reference sequence). The CDR3 spans 15 residues. The germline V and J ends were trimmed by 0 bases and 8 bases, with 11 bases remaining between them. CDR3 DNA: TGCGCCAGCAGTGAGTCGACCAACAAATATTCACCCCTCCACTTT. It translates to CASSESTNKYSPLHF.

The rearrangement links TRBV10-3 to TRBJ2-3; TRBD2 matches 13 bases. The CDR3 runs 18 residues. The junction had 8 bases not matched to a gene; V was cut back by 4 bases and J by 1 base. Germline V gene lookup returns CDR1 ENHRY and CDR2 SYGVKD. In nucleotides, the CDR3 is TGTGCCATCAGTGCACTAGCGGGAGGGTTTAAGGGCACAGATACGCAGTATTTT. Its translation: CAISALAGGFKGTDTQYF.

This clone was recorded once. This chain links TRBV6-6 with TRBJ2-7, with 7 positions matching TRBD1. Unmatched junction bases numbered 1, after V lost 0 bases and J lost 2 bases. CDR1 MNHNY and CDR2 SVGAGI come from the germline V gene (reference sequence). This CDR3 contains 14 residues. The CDR3 nucleotides read TGTGCCAGCAGTTACTCCACAGGGGCCTACGAGCAGTACTTC. Protein: CASSYSTGAYEQYF.

The chain employs TRBV27 and TRBJ1-5; no clear D gene. The length of the CDR3 is 13 residues. Trimming removed 0 bases from V and 7 bases from J, with 7 bases in between. CDR1 and CDR2 from the germline V gene are MNHEY and SMNVEV (reference sequence). CDR3 residues: CASSLSVKQPQHF. CDR3 DNA: TGTGCCAGCAGTTTATCGGTAAAACAGCCCCAGCATTTT.

This clone came up once. The chain has TRBV19 and TRBJ2-3; tentatively, D is TRBD2 (5 bases). Germline-derived CDR1 and CDR2 are LNHDA and SQIVND (reference sequence). V was cut by 1 base and J by 1 base, with 9 bases left in between. The CDR3 consists of 15 residues. CDR3 bases: TGTGCCAGTAGTATAGGGGAGTCGGGCACAGATACGCAGTATTTT. This codes for CASSIGESGTDTQYF.

V is TRBV7-6 and J is TRBJ2-1; D is unclear. CDR1 SGHVS and CDR2 FNYEAQ come from the germline V gene. This CDR3 is built from 18 residues. The germline V and J ends were trimmed by 2 bases and 4 bases, with 21 bases remaining between them. This CDR3 is CASSLRTTEFPPYNEQFF. In DNA form, the CDR3 reads TGTGCCAGCAGCTTACGAACTACAGAGTTTCCACCTTACAATGAGCAGTTCTTC. The variable domain in full, completed from reference TRBV7-6 and TRBJ2-1, reads GAGVSQSPRYKVTKRGQDVALRCDPISGHVSLYWYRQALGQGPEFLTYFNYEAQQDKSGLPNDRFSAERPEGSISTLTIQRTEQRDSAMYRCASSLRTTEFPPYNEQFFGPGTRLTVL.

This rearrangement joins TRBV7-6 to TRBJ2-1, with D possibly matching TRBD2 (6 bases). Germline V lookup: CDR1 SGHVS, CDR2 FNYEAQ. The germline V and J ends were trimmed by 5 bases and 4 bases, with 15 bases remaining between them. This CDR3 contains 15 residues. The CDR3 loop is CASSRRAEGYNEQFF. The CDR3 DNA sequence: TGTGCCAGCAGCCGACGGGCGGAGGGGTACAATGAGCAGTTCTTC.

The rearrangement joins TRBV6-5 to TRBJ1-2; D remains unclear. This CDR3 region has 13 residues. Germline V CDR1 and CDR2: MNHEY, SVGAGI. Trimming took 6 bases from V and 5 from J, leaving 13 bases between them. The CDR3 region has the DNA TGTGCCAGCAGCCCAGTAGGGAAGTATGGCTACACCTTC. It specifies CASSPVGKYGYTF.

The gene calls are TRBV4-1 and TRBJ1-6, with 7 bases lining up with TRBD1. Trimming cost V 3 bases and J 8 bases; bases outside gene matches: 4. Germline V gene sequence: CDR1 MGHRA, CDR2 YSYEKL. The CDR3 contains 14 residues. In DNA form, the CDR3 reads TGCGCCAGCAGCCAGGCAGGGGGGGATTCACCCCTCCACTTT. Its protein is CASSQAGGDSPLHF.

This clone was picked up one time. This chain connects TRBV18 to TRBJ2-6, with D unresolved. Trimming stripped 0 bases from V and 0 bases from J, with 12 bases between. Germline values: CDR1 KGHSH, CDR2 LQKENI. The CDR3 has 18 amino acids. The CDR3 sequence: CASSPPQDGSSGANVLTF. As DNA, the CDR3 is TGTGCCAGCTCACCACCGCAGGACGGTAGCTCTGGGGCCAACGTCCTGACTTTC.

J is TRBJ1-5 and V is TRBV4-1; D remains ambiguous. This CDR3 comprises 13 residues. Germline V gene data show CDR1 as MGHRA and CDR2 as YSYEKL. The germline V and J ends were trimmed by 4 bases and 5 bases, with 9 bases remaining between them. Here the CDR3 reads CASSRRPDQPQHF. In DNA form, the CDR3 reads TGCGCCAGCAGCCGTCGGCCCGATCAGCCCCAGCATTTT.

This sequence joins TRBV7-3 and TRBJ1-1; no firm D call. The V end was cut by 2 bases, the J end by 2 bases, with 9 bases between. The CDR3 consists of 14 residues. Germline V CDR1 and CDR2: SGHTA, FQGTGA. In DNA form, the CDR3 reads TGTGCCAGCAGCTTATTTCCGGGCAACACTGAAGCTTTCTTT. Translation gives CASSLFPGNTEAFF.

The rearrangement uses TRBV27 and TRBJ2-3; 9 nucleotides line up with TRBD2. Germline CDR1 and CDR2: MNHEY and SMNVEV (reference sequence). The CDR3 consists of 16 residues. V trimming: 5 bases; J trimming: 2 bases; junction bases outside the gene matches: 8. CDR3 residues: CASSPGLAPNTDTQYF. CDR3 sequence (DNA): TGTGCCAGCAGTCCGGGACTAGCCCCAAACACAGATACGCAGTATTTT.

Concerning this clone: No DNA is shown, since the ends of the CDR3 on it are uncertain; the CDR3 is the one TCRdb lists. The rearrangement links TRBV19 to TRBJ2-5. The germline V gene encodes CDR1 LNHDA and CDR2 SQIVND (reference sequence). The CDR3 is 12 residues long, counting both termini. CDR3 region: CASTSDGYEQYF.

This chain uses TRBV5-1 with TRBJ2-5; the D call may be TRBD1 or TRBD2 (6 bases each). The end of the DNA aligns better with TRBJ2-7, so the J call may be wrong. Germline V gene data show CDR1 as SGHRS and CDR2 as YFSETQ. This CDR3 has 15 residues. CDR3 nucleotides: TGCGCCAGCAGCTCCGGGGGCGGGCTCCGGGGCGAGCAGTACTTC. This encodes CASSSGGGLRGEQYF.

The rearrangement uses TRBV28 and TRBJ2-5, with 8 bases matching TRBD1. The tail of the sequence fits TRBJ2-7 better, so the J call may be wrong. CDR3 size: 15 residues. Germline V gene sequence: CDR1 MDHEN, CDR2 SYDVKM. CDR3: CASRIQGDPSYEQYF. The CDR3 coding sequence is TGTGCCAGCAGGATACAGGGGGACCCCTCCTACGAGCAGTACTTC.

The J gene is TRBJ1-5, the V gene TRBV9, with D perhaps matching TRBD1 (6 bases). V lost 7 bases to trimming and J lost 4 bases, with 15 bases between them. The CDR3 length is 14 residues. Looked up from germline, CDR1 is SGDLS and CDR2 is YYNGEE. The CDR3 nucleotides read TGTGCCAGCGGCGGGGGCGAGCCAAATCAGCCCCAGCATTTT. It specifies CASGGGEPNQPQHF.